The rows below give T cell receptor beta chains drawn from one sample of a study of Graves' ophthalmopathy and Graves' hyperthyroidism. TCRdb itself ran the multiplex PCR reads through MiXCR, one entry per CDR3 protein. The sample includes about 700,000 distinct CDR3 sequences, over 40% of them seen just once. Sample: peripheral blood. The receptors originated from an adult man with Graves' ophthalmopathy. Each CDR3 is given with its conserved first and last residue. Fields, in order: J gene, V gene, CDR3 protein.

j_call: TRBJ2-7
v_call: TRBV4-1
cdr3_aa: CASSPRQGIHYEQYF

j_call: TRBJ1-1
v_call: TRBV12-3/TRBV12-4
cdr3_aa: CASTGTGSMNTEAFF

j_call: TRBJ2-5
v_call: TRBV2
cdr3_aa: CASRDRIQETQYF

j_call: TRBJ2-5
v_call: TRBV7-2
cdr3_aa: CASSPRPSETQYF

j_call: TRBJ1-3
v_call: TRBV6-5
cdr3_aa: CASSFSGFSGNTIYF

j_call: TRBJ2-7
v_call: TRBV4-1
cdr3_aa: CASSQDQAGYEQYF

j_call: TRBJ1-4
v_call: TRBV11-2
cdr3_aa: CASSLGGKEGEKLFF

j_call: TRBJ2-7
v_call: TRBV2
cdr3_aa: CASSQSASRSYEQYF

j_call: TRBJ2-3
v_call: TRBV10-3
cdr3_aa: CAISETTNTQYF

j_call: TRBJ2-5
v_call: TRBV2
cdr3_aa: CASSLEPGPGGETQYF

j_call: TRBJ2-7
v_call: TRBV7-2
cdr3_aa: CASSLGGKYEQYF

j_call: TRBJ1-2
v_call: TRBV5-4
cdr3_aa: CASSPGSGGFGYTF

j_call: TRBJ1-5
v_call: TRBV2
cdr3_aa: CASGRGGGNQPQHF

j_call: TRBJ1-2
v_call: TRBV2
cdr3_aa: CASRKGQGGDYGYTF

j_call: TRBJ2-6
v_call: TRBV25-1
cdr3_aa: CVSSADSGANVLTF